A selection of T cell receptor beta chains follows, all from one sample in a study of shared clonotypes between healthy human individuals. The protocol was immunoSEQ multiplex PCR, while the TCRdb copy is restricted to in-frame clones and leaves out a portion. Of more than 2 million clones in the sample, roughly 93% were seen once. Sequencing input: naive CD8+ T cells from PBMCs. The receptors derive from a young man in good health. Some clones in this sample may be carry-over from other donors' samples. Both conserved end residues are part of each CDR3. Size is omitted from some rows. Given values are once, few, many or a class for expanded clones.

v_gene	abundance	j_gene	CDR3aa
TRBV13	NA	TRBJ1-1	CASSLRDLNTEAFF
TRBV9	NA	TRBJ1-2	CASSKRQGPSSYGYTF
TRBV7-9	NA	TRBJ1-2	CASSDPLYRDYGYTF
TRBV28	NA	TRBJ1-1	CASSRTGMYTEAFF
TRBV19	NA	TRBJ1-1	CASSPGQDTEAFF
TRBV5-8	NA	TRBJ2-7	CASSVAKDRFYEQYF
TRBV28	NA	TRBJ2-1	CASSWPASANEQFF
TRBV27	NA	TRBJ2-7	CASSLIRDFNYEQYF
TRBV28	NA	TRBJ2-1	CASSPQGGGEQFF
TRBV6-5	NA	TRBJ2-3	CASSYSTWGTDTQYF
TRBV7-9	NA	TRBJ2-1	CASSSGTSGRNEQFF
TRBV2	NA	TRBJ2-2	CASIGVGATNTGELFF
TRBV28	once	TRBJ1-1	CASRPVRGVYDEAFF
TRBV4-1	NA	TRBJ2-3	CASSQDRGSTDTQYF
TRBV6-1	NA	TRBJ2-7	CASSEGPSGISYEQYF
TRBV10-2	once	TRBJ1-5	CASSAGTGVNQPQHF
TRBV9	NA	TRBJ2-7	CASSVGGQPSDEQYF
TRBV28	NA	TRBJ1-1	CASSPIGVGTEAFF